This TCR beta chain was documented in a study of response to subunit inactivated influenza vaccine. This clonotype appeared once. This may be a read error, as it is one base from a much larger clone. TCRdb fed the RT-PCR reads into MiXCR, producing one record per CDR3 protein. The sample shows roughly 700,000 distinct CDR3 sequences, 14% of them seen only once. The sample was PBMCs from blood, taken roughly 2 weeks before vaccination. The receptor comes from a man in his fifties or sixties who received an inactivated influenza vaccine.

The CDR3 here is CSSSPDSSYTEQFF. As DNA, the CDR3 is TGCAGCTCATCACCGGATAGCTCCTACACTGAGCAGTTCTTC. The rearrangement links TRBV29-1 to TRBJ2-1, with unresolved D. The germline V gene encodes CDR1 SQVTM and CDR2 ANQGSEA. The CDR3 totals 14 residues.